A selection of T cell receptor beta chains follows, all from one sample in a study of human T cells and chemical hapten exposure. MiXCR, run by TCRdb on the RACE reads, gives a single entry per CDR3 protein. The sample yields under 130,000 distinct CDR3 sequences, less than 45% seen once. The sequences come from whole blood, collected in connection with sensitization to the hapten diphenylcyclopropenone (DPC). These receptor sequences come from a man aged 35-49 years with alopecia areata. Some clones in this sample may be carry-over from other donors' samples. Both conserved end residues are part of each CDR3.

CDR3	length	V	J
CASSRHEYQETQYF	14	TRBV7-9	TRBJ2-5
CASGTGELPGGYTF	14	TRBV6-1	TRBJ1-2
CATSREGGNYGYTF	14	TRBV15	TRBJ1-2
CASRGAEGADTQYF	14	TRBV28	TRBJ2-3
CASSQDLGSSHHNEQFF	17	TRBV4-1	TRBJ2-1
CSAGRTYWEQYF	12	TRBV20-1	TRBJ2-7
CASGLRQGYEQYF	13	TRBV28	TRBJ2-7
CASSPDPTSVVSYEQYF	17	TRBV7-9	TRBJ2-7
CASSLFRGEKLFF	13	TRBV27	TRBJ1-4
CSARVELAGGNEQFF	15	TRBV20-1	TRBJ2-1
CASSALQKTSPLHF	14	TRBV6-1	TRBJ1-6
CASSVGMGGDTQYF	14	TRBV9	TRBJ2-3
CASSFDSTGYEQYF	14	TRBV5-1	TRBJ2-7
CASRPLGGGETQYF	14	TRBV6-5	TRBJ2-5
CASSSRNSGRVPYTDTQYF	19	TRBV28	TRBJ2-3
CASSLSVSGNTIYF	14	TRBV7-9	TRBJ1-3
CSARDRTSPKNTEAFF	16	TRBV20-1	TRBJ1-1
CASSQEQPYNEQFF	14	TRBV4-1	TRBJ2-1
CASSFGQRVSYNEQFF	16	TRBV5-1	TRBJ2-1
CASSYQLAGSYNEQFF	16	TRBV9	TRBJ2-1
CASSSTEVSYYGYTF	15	TRBV6-6	TRBJ1-2
CATSPGQGDTEAFF	14	TRBV4-2	TRBJ1-1
CSAKGSWREQYF	12	TRBV20-1	TRBJ2-7
CASSLRKTEPNGDTQYF	17	TRBV7-9	TRBJ2-3
CASSFDRGQNEQFF	14	TRBV7-2	TRBJ2-1
CASSYWVATTSTDTQYF	17	TRBV6-2/TRBV6-3	TRBJ2-3
CSAHPQGQETQYF	13	TRBV20-1	TRBJ2-5
CASRGVGGRDGYTF	14	TRBV25-1	TRBJ1-2
CASSQGTVGGAFF	13	TRBV4-1	TRBJ1-1
CASSFRQGGQPQHF	14	TRBV12-3/TRBV12-4	TRBJ1-5
CASSSGTGQETQYF	14	TRBV5-1	TRBJ2-5
CASSQDRGSYEQFF	14	TRBV3-1	TRBJ2-1
CSALRQGAGGTEAFF	15	TRBV20-1	TRBJ1-1
CSVERGVGDIQYF	13	TRBV29-1	TRBJ2-4
CAISEELSYNEQFF	14	TRBV10-3	TRBJ2-1
CASSQNPLGAQYF	13	TRBV12-3/TRBV12-4	TRBJ2-3
CASSRPQVSGATDTQYF	17	TRBV6-5	TRBJ2-3
CASEEEPTDTQYF	13	TRBV2	TRBJ2-3
CASSVAGGAAYEQYF	15	TRBV9	TRBJ2-7
CASSSGLAVSYEQYF	15	TRBV5-1	TRBJ2-7
CASSSIASLSSNEQFF	16	TRBV5-1	TRBJ2-1
CASSSTSLIDYEQYF	15	TRBV7-2	TRBJ2-7
CASSYVGETQYF	12	TRBV6-2/TRBV6-3	TRBJ2-5
CSASSSGVAGTQYF	14	TRBV20-1	TRBJ2-3
CASSLTTTGVDEQFF	15	TRBV5-1	TRBJ2-1
CSVDPPDRGATEAFF	15	TRBV29-1	TRBJ1-1